The T cell receptor (beta chain) described here comes from a study of blood T cell repertoires in COVID-19. On the study more broadly: The United States, Italy and Spain provided the acute and convalescent COVID-19 samples. Sources were T cells, B-cell-depleted T cells, or PBMCs; the material itself was cDNA or gDNA.

J gave up 6 bases and V 6 bases, and 10 bases lay outside the gene matches. CDR3 size: 14 residues. CDR1 MGHDK and CDR2 SYGVNS come from the germline V gene. Original processing methods: Quantification of nucleated cells was approximated via reference gene primer amplification. Libraries were prepared by immunoSEQ multiplex PCR; TCRdb keeps only in-frame clonotypes and omits some of them. That table gives V, J and clone size, and the DNA gave D and trimming. The sample holds 150,000 or so clones, around 93% seen once. This clone was picked up a small number of times. The sequencing sample was made of peripheral blood. The TCR originated in a woman between 45 and 60 years old with acute or convalescent COVID-19. This sequence joins TRBV25-1 and TRBJ2-7; 8 bases match TRBD1. The CDR3 coding sequence is TGTGCCAGCAGGGATCAGGGGGCAACTAGCGAGCAGTACTTC. Amino acids: CASRDQGATSEQYF.